This T cell receptor beta chain comes out of a study of T cells in Graves' hyperthyroidism and ophthalmopathy. Study outcomes and limitations: Model predictions of ophthalmopathy came a median approximately 6.2 months before onset.

This CDR3 contains 18 residues. Trimming removed 0 bases from V and 4 bases from J, with 19 bases in between. Germline lookup yields CDR1 LGHNA and CDR2 YNFKEQ. Researchers amplified the TCR beta CDR3 regions from RNA transcripts. The TCR CDR3 first-round RT-PCR relied on the HTBI primer set. TCRdb itself ran the multiplex PCR reads through MiXCR, one entry per CDR3 protein. The repertoire consists of 500,000 to 600,000 distinct CDR3 sequences, with about 45% occurring once and the leading ten covering 35% to 50%. This clonotype was counted a few times. Its specificity is unknown. The rearrangement links TRBV4-2 to TRBJ1-5; D call uncertain. This TCR was recovered from an adult woman with Graves' disease, either hyperthyroidism or ophthalmopathy (not recorded which). Source material: peripheral blood or thyroid tissue (not recorded which). The CDR3 reads CASSQDLVYFKGNQPQHF. In nucleotides, the CDR3 is TGTGCCAGCAGCCAAGATTTGGTCTATTTTAAAGGAAATCAGCCCCAGCATTTT.